The clone carrying this TCR beta chain showed up many times. Researchers prepared the TCRbeta library using unique molecular identifiers, the study reports. TCRdb called the PCR reads again in MiXCR, with one record for every CDR3 protein. The table shows approximately 640,000 distinct CDR3 sequences, with around 16% occurring only once. The source of the sample is a study of T-cell reconstitution after alpha-beta-depleted transplantation in children. CDR3 size: 13 residues. Unmatched junction bases numbered 4, after V lost 3 bases and J lost 8 bases. Germline V lookup: CDR1 SGDLS, CDR2 YYNGEE. The origin of this receptor is a human donor who donated a stem cell graft to a child with acute myeloid leukemia. The V and J genes are TRBV9 and TRBJ1-2; 10 nucleotides agree with TRBD1. The sequencing used PBMCs from the stem cell graft donor, collected from the stem cell graft. Here the CDR3 DNA reads TGTGCCAGCAGCGCCTTGACAGGGGGCGGCTACACCTTC. The encoded protein is CASSALTGGGYTF.